These 10 T cell receptor beta chains originate from one sample sequenced in a study of regulatory T cells in long-lasting Graves disease. The sample's time point: newly diagnosed GD, antithyroid drugs for less than 3 months. Researchers made the TCR library from RNA that was extracted from PBMCs. Researchers made TCR beta libraries by using iRepertoire HTBI primers and running Arm-PCR on CDR3 regions. TCRdb reprocessed the multiplex PCR reads via MiXCR and lists one record per CDR3 protein. The sample carries a few hundred thousand distinct CDR3 sequences, 15% to 20% recorded once. The sample was also reused in another study, on T cells in Graves' hyperthyroidism and ophthalmopathy.

The starting material was peripheral blood mononuclear cells (PBMCs), obtained at new diagnosis, from a patient treated with antithyroid drugs. The origin of the receptors is a woman younger than 30 with Graves disease.

This clonotype was seen ten or more times. This chain links TRBV12-3 or TRBV12-4 with TRBJ1-2; 8 nucleotides align to TRBD1. CDR3 length: 16 amino acids. The trim removed 3 bases at V and 7 bases at J, leaving 13 bases unmatched. The CDR3 reads CASSLSQGAQSGGYTF. The CDR3 nucleotides are TGTGCCAGCAGTTTGTCTCAGGGGGCTCAGTCCGGTGGCTACACCTTC.

This clonotype was picked up many times. V usage is TRBV28 and J usage is TRBJ2-5; D possibly corresponds to TRBD2 (6 bases). Looked up from germline, CDR1 is MDHEN and CDR2 is SYDVKM. The CDR3 sequence is 14 residues long. V shed 4 bases and J shed 1 base, with 10 bases lying between them. The CDR3: CASSYSSVQETQYF. The CDR3 DNA sequence: TGTGCCAGCAGTTATTCTAGCGTCCAAGAGACCCAGTACTTC.

This clonotype was counted at least ten times. This chain uses TRBV7-3 with TRBJ2-1; the match to TRBD1 covers 9 bases. Germline V gene sequence: CDR1 SGHTA, CDR2 FQGTGA. The CDR3 runs 16 residues. The ends lost 5 bases at V and 10 bases at J; junction bases unmatched: 15. The CDR3 DNA is TGTGCCAGCAGCCCCTCTGGACAGGGGAGACGGGGCGAGCAGTTCTTC. Residues: CASSPSGQGRRGEQFF.

Only a few counts were recorded for this clonotype. This rearrangement joins TRBV3-1 to TRBJ1-4; unclear D gene. Trimming shortened V by 4 bases and J by 3 bases, and 9 bases separated the two germline ends. Germline V gives CDR1 LGHDT, CDR2 YNNKEL (reference sequence). The CDR3 sequence is 14 residues long. The CDR3 region has the DNA TGTGCCAGCAGCCCTAGACACTCTAATGAAAAACTGTTTTTT. Protein product: CASSPRHSNEKLFF.

This clonotype was observed a handful of times. The J gene is TRBJ2-7, the V gene TRBV28; 11 nucleotides agree with TRBD1. The CDR3 consists of 15 residues. V trimming: 6 bases; J trimming: 5 bases; junction bases outside the gene matches: 9. Germline CDR1 is MDHEN and CDR2 is SYDVKM. The CDR3 reads CASSLGQGAPNEQYF. DNA of the CDR3: TGTGCCAGCAGCCTAGGACAGGGGGCTCCCAACGAGCAGTACTTC.

This clonotype was seen just once. The J gene is TRBJ2-2, the V gene TRBV19; D not resolved. Germline V gene lookup returns CDR1 LNHDA and CDR2 SQIVND (reference sequence). This CDR3 has 13 amino acids. The CDR3, as DNA: TGTGCAGTAGGAGAAATAACCCCCGGGGAGCTGTTTTTT. Encoded protein: CAVGEITPGELFF. Supplemented by reference TRBV19 and TRBJ2-2, the full variable domain reads DGGITQSPKYLFRKEGQNVTLSCEQNLNHDAMYWYRQDPGQGLRLIYYSQIVNDFQKGDIAEGYSVSREKKESFPLTVTSAQKNPTAFYLCAVGEITPGELFFGEGSRLTVL.

V usage is TRBV7-9 and J usage is TRBJ1-2; D is unresolved. V lost 2 bases and J lost 0, with 10 bases in between. The CDR3 contains 15 residues. The germline gives CDR1 SEHNR, CDR2 FQNEAQ (reference sequence). The CDR3 loop reads CASSLNGLANYGYTF. Here the CDR3 DNA reads TGTGCCAGCAGCTTAAATGGGTTGGCTAACTATGGCTACACCTTC.

This clonotype was recorded many times. The chain uses TRBV6-1 and TRBJ2-3, with D maybe TRBD1 (5 bases). The V end lost 6 bases, the J end lost 8 bases, and 15 bases lay between the germline ends. This CDR3 has 13 residues. Per germline, CDR1 MNHNS and CDR2 SASEGT. The CDR3 sequence: CASRTEMGSTQYF. As DNA, the CDR3 is TGTGCCAGCAGGACAGAAATGGGCAGTACGCAGTATTTT.

This clonotype was counted ten times or more. This sequence joins TRBV6-1 and TRBJ2-1; perhaps TRBD1 as D (5 bases). Trimming removed 6 bases at V and 0 bases at J, with 12 bases between. CDR1 and CDR2 (germline): MNHNS, SASEGT. The CDR3 length is 15 residues. This CDR3 is CASSSQEYSYNEQFF. The DNA for the CDR3 is TGTGCCAGCAGCTCACAGGAATACTCCTACAATGAGCAGTTCTTC.

This clonotype showed up just a few times. The rearrangement links TRBV12-3 or TRBV12-4 to TRBJ2-2, with no clear D. Trimming left V 1 base short and J 6 bases short, with 6 bases between. CDR3 length: 13 amino acids. CDR3 nucleotide sequence: TGTGCCAGCAGTTTAGGGGCCGCCGGGGAGCTGTTTTTT. Protein: CASSLGAAGELFF.